Included here is one T cell receptor (beta chain) sequence, with context. Germline CDR1 reads MNHEY; CDR2 reads SMNVEV (reference sequence). The CDR3 is made up of 15 amino acids. The trim removed 6 bases at V and 15 bases at J, leaving 20 bases unmatched. The assay was immunoSEQ multiplex PCR, and TCRdb's table has in-frame clones only and misses some. The data show roughly 260,000 clones, more than 75% seen once. This specimen comes from a study of blood T cell repertoires in COVID-19. As for the study in general: T cells, B-cell-depleted T cells, or PBMCs supplied cDNA or gDNA.

This chain connects TRBV27 to TRBJ1-5; 7 bases fit TRBD1. The sequencing sample was made of peripheral blood. This clonotype was sampled from a woman in her forties or fifties with acute or convalescent COVID-19. The CDR3 here is CASRQHRDSTGSLHF. CDR3 bases: TGTGCCAGCAGACAACACCGGGACAGCACAGGTAGTCTGCATTTT.